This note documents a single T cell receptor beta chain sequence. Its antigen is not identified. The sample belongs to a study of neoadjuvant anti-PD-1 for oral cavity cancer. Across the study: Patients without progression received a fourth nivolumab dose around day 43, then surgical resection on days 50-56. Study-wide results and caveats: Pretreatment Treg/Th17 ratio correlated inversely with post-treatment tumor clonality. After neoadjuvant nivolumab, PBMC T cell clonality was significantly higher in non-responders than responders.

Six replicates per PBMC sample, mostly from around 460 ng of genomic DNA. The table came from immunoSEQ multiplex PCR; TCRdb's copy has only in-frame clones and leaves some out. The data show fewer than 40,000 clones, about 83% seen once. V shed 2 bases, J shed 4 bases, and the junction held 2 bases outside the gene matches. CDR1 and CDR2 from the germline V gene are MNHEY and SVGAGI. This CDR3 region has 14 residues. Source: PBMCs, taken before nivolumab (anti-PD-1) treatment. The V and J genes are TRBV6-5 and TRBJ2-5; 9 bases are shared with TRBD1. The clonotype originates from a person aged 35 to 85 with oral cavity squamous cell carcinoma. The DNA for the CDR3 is TGTGCCAGCAGTTACGGGACAGGGACAGAGACCCAGTACTTC. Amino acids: CASSYGTGTETQYF.